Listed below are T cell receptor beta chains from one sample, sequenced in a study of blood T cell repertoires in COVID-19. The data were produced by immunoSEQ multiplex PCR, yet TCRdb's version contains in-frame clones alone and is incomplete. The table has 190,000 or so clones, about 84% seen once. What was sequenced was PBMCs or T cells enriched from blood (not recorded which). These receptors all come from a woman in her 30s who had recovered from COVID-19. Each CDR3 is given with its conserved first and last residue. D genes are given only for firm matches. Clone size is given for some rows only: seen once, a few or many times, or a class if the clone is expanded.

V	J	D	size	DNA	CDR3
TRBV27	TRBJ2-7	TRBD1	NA	TGTGCCAGCAGTTCGGGACAGGGTGCCTACGAGCAGTACTTC	CASSSGQGAYEQYF
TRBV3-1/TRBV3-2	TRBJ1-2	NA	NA	TGTGCCAGCAGCCAAAGTCAGGGAGGCTACACCTTC	CASSQSQGGYTF
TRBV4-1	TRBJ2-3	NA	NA	TGCGCCAGCAGCCAGCGAGATACGCAGTATTTT	CASSQRDTQYF
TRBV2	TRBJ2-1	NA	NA	TGTGCCAGCAGCTCGACTTTTCCACCTTACAATGAGCAGTTCTTC	CASSSTFPPYNEQFF
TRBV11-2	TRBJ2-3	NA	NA	TGTGCCAGCAGCCCCGTAGCACCTAGCACAGATACGCAGTATTTT	CASSPVAPSTDTQYF
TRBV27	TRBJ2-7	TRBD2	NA	TGTGCCAGCAGTTCGACCGGGACTAGCGACCTTTACGAGCAGTACTTC	CASSSTGTSDLYEQYF
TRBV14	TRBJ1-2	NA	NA	TGTGCCAGCAGCCAATCTGGGCAGGACTATGGCTACACCTTC	CASSQSGQDYGYTF
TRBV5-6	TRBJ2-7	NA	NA	TGTGCCAGCAGCACTAGGGGGGGCTCCTACGAGCAGTACTTC	CASSTRGGSYEQYF
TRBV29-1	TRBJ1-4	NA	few	TGCAGCGTTAGGGAGGGCTACGTTAATGAAAAACTGTTTTTT	CSVREGYVNEKLFF
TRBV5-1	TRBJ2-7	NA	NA	TGCGCCAGCAGCTTGGCAGAAAACTACGAGCAGTACTTC	CASSLAENYEQYF
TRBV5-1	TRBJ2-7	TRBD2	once	TGCGCCAGCAGCCTGGGAGTATGGGGACTAGTTTCTTACGAGCAGTACTTC	CASSLGVWGLVSYEQYF
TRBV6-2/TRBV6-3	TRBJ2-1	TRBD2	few	TGTGCCAGCAGTTATGGCGGGGGGAATGAGCAGTTCTTC	CASSYGGGNEQFF
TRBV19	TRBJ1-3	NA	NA	TGTGCCAGTAGTACGACAGGAGTCTCTGGAAACACCATATATTTT	CASSTTGVSGNTIYF
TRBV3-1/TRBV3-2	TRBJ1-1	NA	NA	TGTGCCAGCAGCCAATGGAAAGGGAGTACTGAAGCTTTCTTT	CASSQWKGSTEAFF
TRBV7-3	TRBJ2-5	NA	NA	TGTGCCAGCAGCCCTCTGTTGGTAGATGGGACCCAGTACTTC	CASSPLLVDGTQYF
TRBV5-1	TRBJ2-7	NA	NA	TGCGCCAGCAGCCCAGGACTTCAATACGAGCAGTACTTC	CASSPGLQYEQYF
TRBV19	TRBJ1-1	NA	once	TGTGCCAGTAGGCCTGCCCCTCACTCTACTGAAGCTTTCTTT	CASRPAPHSTEAFF
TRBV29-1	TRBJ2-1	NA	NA	TGCAGCGTTGAAGAGGTATTTAGTGGGGCCTCTGTGGATGAGCAGTTCTTC	CSVEEVFSGASVDEQFF